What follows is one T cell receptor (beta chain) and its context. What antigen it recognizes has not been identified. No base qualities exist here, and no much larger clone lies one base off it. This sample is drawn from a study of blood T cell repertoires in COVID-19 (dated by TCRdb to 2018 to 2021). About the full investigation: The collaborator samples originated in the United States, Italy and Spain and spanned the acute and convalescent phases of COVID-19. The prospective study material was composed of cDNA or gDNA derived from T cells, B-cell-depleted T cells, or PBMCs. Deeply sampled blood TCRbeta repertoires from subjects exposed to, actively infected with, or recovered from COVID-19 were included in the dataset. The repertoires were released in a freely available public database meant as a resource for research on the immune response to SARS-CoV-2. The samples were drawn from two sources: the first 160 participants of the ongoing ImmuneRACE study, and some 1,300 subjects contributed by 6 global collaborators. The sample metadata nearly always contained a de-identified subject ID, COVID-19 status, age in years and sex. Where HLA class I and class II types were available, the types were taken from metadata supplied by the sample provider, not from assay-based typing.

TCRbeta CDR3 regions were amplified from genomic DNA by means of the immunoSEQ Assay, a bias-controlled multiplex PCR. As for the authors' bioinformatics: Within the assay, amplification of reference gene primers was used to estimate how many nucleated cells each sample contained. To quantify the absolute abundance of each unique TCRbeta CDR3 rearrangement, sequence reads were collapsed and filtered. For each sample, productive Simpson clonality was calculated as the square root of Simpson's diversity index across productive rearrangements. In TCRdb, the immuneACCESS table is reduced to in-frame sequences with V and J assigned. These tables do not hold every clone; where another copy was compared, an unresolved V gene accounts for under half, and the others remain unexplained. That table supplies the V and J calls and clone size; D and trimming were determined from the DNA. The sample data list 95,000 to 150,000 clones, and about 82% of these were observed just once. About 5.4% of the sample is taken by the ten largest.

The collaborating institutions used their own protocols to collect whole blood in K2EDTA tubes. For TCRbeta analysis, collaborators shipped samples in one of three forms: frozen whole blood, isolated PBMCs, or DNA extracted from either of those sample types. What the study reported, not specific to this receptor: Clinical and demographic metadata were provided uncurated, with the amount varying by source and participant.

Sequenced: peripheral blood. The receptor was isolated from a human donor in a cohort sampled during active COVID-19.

The CDR3 sequence is CASRPAGVTDTQYF. The nucleotide sequence reads TGTGCCAGCAGACCAGCGGGAGTCACAGATACGCAGTATTTT. The receptor chain draws on TRBV5-4 and TRBJ2-3, with 8 bases matching TRBD2. The CDR3, from cysteine to phenylalanine, totals 14 residues. The CDR3 DNA has 42 bases and is translated from base 1. The germline V gene (reference sequence) gives CDR1 as SGHNT and CDR2 as YYREEE. Here V drops 5 bases and J drops 2 bases, and the junction holds 4 bases not matched to any gene.